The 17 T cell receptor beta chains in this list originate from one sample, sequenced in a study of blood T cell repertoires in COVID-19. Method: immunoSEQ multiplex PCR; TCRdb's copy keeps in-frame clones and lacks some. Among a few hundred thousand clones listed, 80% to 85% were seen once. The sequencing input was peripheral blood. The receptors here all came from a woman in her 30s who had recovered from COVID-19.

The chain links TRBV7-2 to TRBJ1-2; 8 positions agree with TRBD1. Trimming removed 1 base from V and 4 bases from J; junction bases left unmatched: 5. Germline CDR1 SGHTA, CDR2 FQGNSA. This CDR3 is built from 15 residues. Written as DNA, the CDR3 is TGTGCCAGCAGCTTAGTCGCAGGGGGCGGCTATGGCTACACCTTC. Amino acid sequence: CASSLVAGGGYGYTF.

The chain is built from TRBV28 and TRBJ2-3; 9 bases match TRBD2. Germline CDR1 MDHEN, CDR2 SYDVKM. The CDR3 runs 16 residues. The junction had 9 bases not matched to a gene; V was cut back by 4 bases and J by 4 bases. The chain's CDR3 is CASSSLAGDGPDTQYF. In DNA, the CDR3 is TGTGCCAGCAGTTCCTTAGCGGGAGATGGCCCAGATACGCAGTATTTT. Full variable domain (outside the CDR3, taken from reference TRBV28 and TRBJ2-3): DVKVTQSSRYLVKRTGEKVFLECVQDMDHENMFWYRQDPGLGLRLIYFSYDVKMKEKGDIPEGYSVSREKKERFSLILESASTNQTSMYLCASSSLAGDGPDTQYFGPGTRLTVL.

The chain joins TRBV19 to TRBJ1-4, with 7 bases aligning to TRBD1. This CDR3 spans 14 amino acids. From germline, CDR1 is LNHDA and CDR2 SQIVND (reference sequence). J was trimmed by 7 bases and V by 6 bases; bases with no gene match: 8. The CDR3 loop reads CASRHRGLGEKLFF. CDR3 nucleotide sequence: TGTGCCAGTAGGCATAGGGGGCTTGGTGAAAAACTGTTTTTT. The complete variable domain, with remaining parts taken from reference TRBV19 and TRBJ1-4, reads DGGITQSPKYLFRKEGQNVTLSCEQNLNHDAMYWYRQDPGQGLRLIYYSQIVNDFQKGDIAEGYSVSREKKESFPLTVTSAQKNPTAFYLCASRHRGLGEKLFFGSGTQLSVL.

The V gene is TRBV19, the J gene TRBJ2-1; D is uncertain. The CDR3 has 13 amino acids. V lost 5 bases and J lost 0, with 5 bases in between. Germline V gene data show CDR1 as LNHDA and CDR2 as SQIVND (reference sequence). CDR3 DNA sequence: TGTGCCAGTAGTTGGGCCTCCTACAATGAGCAGTTCTTC. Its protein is CASSWASYNEQFF. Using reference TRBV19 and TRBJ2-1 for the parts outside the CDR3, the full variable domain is DGGITQSPKYLFRKEGQNVTLSCEQNLNHDAMYWYRQDPGQGLRLIYYSQIVNDFQKGDIAEGYSVSREKKESFPLTVTSAQKNPTAFYLCASSWASYNEQFFGPGTRLTVL.

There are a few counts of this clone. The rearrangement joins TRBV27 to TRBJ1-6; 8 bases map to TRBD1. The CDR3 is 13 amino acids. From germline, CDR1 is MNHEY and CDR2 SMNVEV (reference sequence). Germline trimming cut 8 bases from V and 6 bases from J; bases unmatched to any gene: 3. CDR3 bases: TGTGCCAGCGGGGGGACAGGTAATTCACCCCTCCACTTT. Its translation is CASGGTGNSPLHF.

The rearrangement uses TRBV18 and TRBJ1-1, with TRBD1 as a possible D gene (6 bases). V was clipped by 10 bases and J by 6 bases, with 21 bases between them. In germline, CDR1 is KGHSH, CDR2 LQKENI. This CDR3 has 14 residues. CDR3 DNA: TGTGCCACCACTGCTGGCCCAGGGGAACCTGAAGCTTTCTTT. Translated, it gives CATTAGPGEPEAFF.

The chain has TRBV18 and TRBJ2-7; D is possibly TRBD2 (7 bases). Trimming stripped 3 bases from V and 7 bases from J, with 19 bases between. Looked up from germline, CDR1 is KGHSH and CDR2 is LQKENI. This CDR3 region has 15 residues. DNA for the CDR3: TGTGCCAGCTCACCGAGGCCGGGGGGCGCAGAGGAGCAGTACTTC. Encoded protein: CASSPRPGGAEEQYF.

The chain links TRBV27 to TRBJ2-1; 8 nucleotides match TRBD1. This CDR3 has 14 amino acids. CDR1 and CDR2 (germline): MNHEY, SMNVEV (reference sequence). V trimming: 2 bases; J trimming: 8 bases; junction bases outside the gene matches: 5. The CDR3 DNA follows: TGTGCCAGCAGTTTAATTCCAGGGGGCTATGAGCAGTTCTTC. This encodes CASSLIPGGYEQFF.

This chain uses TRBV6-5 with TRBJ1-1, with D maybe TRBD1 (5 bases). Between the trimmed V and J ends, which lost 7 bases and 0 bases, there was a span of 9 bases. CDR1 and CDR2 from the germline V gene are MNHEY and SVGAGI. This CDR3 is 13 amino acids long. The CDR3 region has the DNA TGTGCCAGCAAGGACAACCTGAACACTGAAGCTTTCTTT. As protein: CASKDNLNTEAFF.

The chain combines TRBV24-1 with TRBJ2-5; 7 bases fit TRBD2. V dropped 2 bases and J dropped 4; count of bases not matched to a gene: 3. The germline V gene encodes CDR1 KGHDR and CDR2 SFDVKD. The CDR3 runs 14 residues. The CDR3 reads CATSDWGGTETQYF. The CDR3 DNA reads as TGTGCCACCAGTGATTGGGGGGGTACAGAGACCCAGTACTTC.

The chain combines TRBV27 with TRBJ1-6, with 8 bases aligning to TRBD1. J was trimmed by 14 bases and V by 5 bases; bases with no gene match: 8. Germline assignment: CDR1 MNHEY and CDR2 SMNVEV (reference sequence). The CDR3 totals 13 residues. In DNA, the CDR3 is TGTGCCAGCAGTCACGGACAGGGAGTAACCCTCCACTTT. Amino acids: CASSHGQGVTLHF.

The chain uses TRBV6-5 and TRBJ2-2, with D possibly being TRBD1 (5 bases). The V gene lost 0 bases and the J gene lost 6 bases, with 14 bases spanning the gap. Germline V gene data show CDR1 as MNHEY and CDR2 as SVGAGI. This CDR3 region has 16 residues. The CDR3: CASSYSGQAAAGELFF. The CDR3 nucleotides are TGTGCCAGCAGTTACTCGGGGCAGGCCGCCGCCGGGGAGCTGTTTTTT.

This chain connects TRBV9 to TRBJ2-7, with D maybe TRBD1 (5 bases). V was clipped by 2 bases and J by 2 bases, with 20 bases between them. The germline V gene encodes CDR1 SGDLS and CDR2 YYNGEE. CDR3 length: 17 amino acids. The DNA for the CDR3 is TGTGCCAGCAGCGTTTCACAGGCTCCTATTCTTCCCTACGAGCAGTACTTC. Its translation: CASSVSQAPILPYEQYF. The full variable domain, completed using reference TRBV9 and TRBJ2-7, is DSGVTQTPKHLITATGQRVTLRCSPRSGDLSVYWYQQSLDQGLQFLIQYYNGEERAKGNILERFSAQQFPDLHSELNLSSLELGDSALYFCASSVSQAPILPYEQYFGPGTRLTVT.

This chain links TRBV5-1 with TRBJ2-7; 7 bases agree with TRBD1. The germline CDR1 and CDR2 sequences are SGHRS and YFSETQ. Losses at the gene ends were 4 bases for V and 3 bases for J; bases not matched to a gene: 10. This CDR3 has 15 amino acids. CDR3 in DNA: TGCGCCAGCAGCACCGGACAGGTCCCTCACTACGAGCAGTACTTC. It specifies CASSTGQVPHYEQYF.

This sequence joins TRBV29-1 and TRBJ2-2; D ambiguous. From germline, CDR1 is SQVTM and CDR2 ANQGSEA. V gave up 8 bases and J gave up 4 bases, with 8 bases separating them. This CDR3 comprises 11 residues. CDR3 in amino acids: CSIKITGELFF. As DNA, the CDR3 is TGCAGCATAAAAATCACCGGGGAGCTGTTTTTT.

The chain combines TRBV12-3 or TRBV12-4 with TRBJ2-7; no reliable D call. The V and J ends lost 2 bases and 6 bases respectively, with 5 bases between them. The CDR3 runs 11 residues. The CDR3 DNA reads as TGTGCCAGCAGTTTACAGTTCGAGCAGTACTTC. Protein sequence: CASSLQFEQYF.

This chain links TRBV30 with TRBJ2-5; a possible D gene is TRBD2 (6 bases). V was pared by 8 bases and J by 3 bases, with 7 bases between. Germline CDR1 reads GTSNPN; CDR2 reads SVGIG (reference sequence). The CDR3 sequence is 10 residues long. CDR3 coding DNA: TGTGCCGGAGGGGAAGAGACCCAGTACTTC. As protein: CAGGEETQYF.